The clone carrying this TCR beta chain was picked up a small number of times. Its antigen is unidentified. This record belongs to a study of T cell responses to AZD1222 COVID-19 vaccine. Assay: immunoSEQ multiplex PCR; the TCRdb copy retains only in-frame clones and omits some. The sample records around 78,000 clones, around 90% being singletons. Study results and limitations: Vaccine-associated CD4 TCRs spanned spike, dominant at 160-218 and 743-854.

This CDR3 spans 13 amino acids. Trimming shortened V by 0 bases and J by 1 base, and 0 bases separated the two germline ends. Per the germline V gene, CDR1 is MNHEY and CDR2 is SMNVEV (reference sequence). The sequences come from peripheral blood, collected on day 0 of MenACWY control vaccination. The TCR comes from an adult in good health. V usage is TRBV27 and J usage is TRBJ2-2; D not certain. DNA of the CDR3: TGTGCCAGCAGTTTATCGAACACCGGGGAGCTGTTTTTT. This sequence encodes CASSLSNTGELFF.